This TCR beta chain was captured by sequencing in a study of T cells after yellow fever vaccination. Study-wide context: The SMART-Seq v4 Ultra Low Input method served to prepare the low-cell-number fractions.

5'RACE template switching generated TCR cDNA, adding a universal primer site and UMIs. TCRdb independently ran MiXCR on the 5' RACE reads; one entry per CDR3 protein. The repertoire includes 180,000 or so distinct CDR3 sequences, approximately 9.9% of them detected once, and about 40% sits in the top ten. Trimming removed 6 bases at V and 4 bases at J, with 10 bases between. This CDR3 region has 13 residues. To note about this clonotype: The antigen remains undetermined.

Overall study findings and caveats: CD4 and CD8 compartments shared a small share of clonotypes. Compared with primary, the secondary response was weaker and peaked at day 5, not 15.

The chain uses TRBV12-3 or TRBV12-4 and TRBJ1-3, with D maybe TRBD1 (5 bases). This TCR derives from a man younger than 35 who received the YFV17D yellow fever vaccine. Sequences were derived from CD8+ T cells sorted from PBMCs, sampled 15 days after the yellow fever booster vaccination. CDR3 region: CASRQWGGNTIYF. The CDR3 DNA is TGTGCCAGCAGACAGTGGGGGGGAAACACCATATATTTT.